Below are 9 T cell receptor beta chains sequenced from a single sample in a study of spatial heterogeneity in lung cancer. Time point reported: sample taken at primary tumor resection. Unsorted whole RNA from tumor, nontumor lung or frozen PBMC underwent sequencing. TCRdb passed the 5' RACE reads through MiXCR, listing each CDR3 protein once. The sample has some 21,000 distinct CDR3 sequences; around 4.6% are singletons. The source material was PBMCs, sampled at surgery. The source is a male donor with early-stage non-small cell lung cancer.

This clonotype appeared many times. The chain links TRBV6-5 to TRBJ2-3; D may be TRBD1 (6 bases). V lost 5 bases to trimming and J lost 7 bases, with 7 bases between them. The germline gives CDR1 MNHEY, CDR2 SVGAGI. This CDR3 has 11 amino acids. The CDR3 nucleotides read TGTGCCAGCAGTACAGGGTATACGCAGTATTTT. Translated: CASSTGYTQYF.

Concerning this clonotype itself: At one end the junction does not follow the germline gene, possibly because of a read error. This chain joins TRBV27 and TRBJ2-7; weak D call: TRBD2 (5 bases). This CDR3 spans 14 amino acids. Germline assignment: CDR1 MNHEY and CDR2 SMNVEV (reference sequence). The CDR3 is CASSLSLASYKQYF. In nucleotides, the CDR3 is TGTGCCAGCAGTTTAAGTCTAGCTTCCTACAAGCAGTACTTC.

This clonotype came up many times. The V gene is TRBV12-3 or TRBV12-4, the J gene TRBJ2-7; 11 bases agree with TRBD2. There are 15 residues in the CDR3. V lost 1 base and J lost 3; bases outside the gene matches: 2. The DNA for the CDR3 is TGTGCCAGCAGTTTAGTAGGGACTAGCGGCTACGAGCAGTACTTC. Encoded protein: CASSLVGTSGYEQYF.

This clonotype was counted at least ten times. The gene calls are TRBV27 and TRBJ2-6; D gene unclear. Trimming took 4 bases from V and 0 from J, leaving 7 bases between them. The length of the CDR3 is 15 residues. CDR1 and CDR2 (germline): MNHEY, SMNVEV (reference sequence). CDR3 sequence: CASSSHSSGANVLTF. The DNA of the CDR3 is TGTGCCAGCAGTTCCCACTCCTCTGGGGCCAACGTCCTGACTTTC.

The chain carries TRBV12-3 or TRBV12-4 and TRBJ1-3; D uncertain. Trimming pared 8 bases from V and 3 bases from J, leaving 11 bases between. The CDR3 extends over 13 amino acids. CDR3 sequence: CASRGRGGNTIYF. CDR3 nucleotides: TGTGCCAGCCGGGGAAGAGGTGGAAACACCATATATTTT.

The rearrangement joins TRBV6-2 or TRBV6-3 to TRBJ1-1, with no clear D. The germline CDR1 and CDR2 sequences are MNHEY and SVGEGT. CDR3 length: 13 residues. The V gene lost 1 base and the J gene lost 7 bases, with 10 bases spanning the gap. The chain's CDR3 is CASSYLGGNEAFF. The CDR3 DNA reads as TGTGCCAGCAGTTACTTAGGAGGAAATGAAGCTTTCTTT.

Many counts were recorded for this clonotype. This chain connects TRBV6-5 to TRBJ2-7, with D possibly TRBD1 on 5 matching bases. The CDR3 is 12 residues long. Germline V gene data show CDR1 as MNHEY and CDR2 as SVGAGI. Trimming removed 5 bases from V and 3 bases from J, with 8 bases in between. CDR3 amino acids: CASSDRNYEQYF. CDR3 bases: TGTGCCAGCAGTGACAGAAACTACGAGCAGTACTTC.

This clonotype appeared many times. The V and J genes are TRBV6-5 and TRBJ1-2, with unresolved D. The V and J ends lost 8 bases and 3 bases respectively, with 19 bases between them. There are 15 residues in the CDR3. CDR1 and CDR2 (germline): MNHEY, SVGAGI. The CDR3: CASASRTRDHYGYTF. CDR3 nucleotides: TGTGCCAGCGCCTCCCGGACTAGGGATCACTATGGCTACACCTTC.

This clonotype has more than one count but fewer than ten. The V call is TRBV12-3 or TRBV12-4, the J call TRBJ2-5; D gene uncertain. The CDR3 contains 14 residues. Trimming removed 1 base at V and 1 base at J, with 7 bases between. The DNA of the CDR3 is TGTGCCAGCAGTTTAGGACACTTCCAAGAGACCCAGTACTTC. Protein sequence: CASSLGHFQETQYF.